What follows are 32 T cell receptor beta chains derived from one specimen sequenced in a study of T cell clonality in common variable immunodeficiency (dated by TCRdb to between 2015 and 2017). General findings and caveats noted by the study authors: CVID TCRbeta sequences were reported to have fewer deletions and N-nucleotide insertions and to lack highly modified clones with 13 or more V deletions.

No antigens are known for them. Library preparation was by the immunoSEQ multiplex PCR assay. This immuneACCESS table, as held by TCRdb, lists in-frame sequences with V and J called but not all clones. Of the missing ones, under half trace to an unresolved V gene in checked studies; the others have no known cause. This sample is represented by about 31,000 clones, with no singletons among them. Roughly 6.7% of the sample is in the top ten clones. The sequencing input was peripheral blood mononuclear cells. The source of these receptors is a human donor with common variable immunodeficiency.

On this clone: The read ends 3 residues before the CDR3 terminus; that terminus is restored from the germline J gene. The chain recombines TRBV7-6 with TRBJ1-5, with D possibly TRBD1 on 6 matching bases. The CDR3 length is 15 residues. The germline CDR1 and CDR2 sequences are SGHVS and FNYEAQ. Trimming shortened V by 1 base and J by 7 bases, and 14 bases separated the two germline ends. The CDR3 reads CASSLGGGNGQPQHF. The sequenced part of the CDR3 DNA is TGTGCCAGCAGCTTAGGTGGGGGCAACGGGCAGCCC.

There are many counts of this clone. From the germline J gene comes the end of the CDR3, since the read stops 3 residues before it. This chain joins TRBV5-6 and TRBJ1-2; TRBD1 matches 7 bases. Germline V gene data show CDR1 as SGHDT and CDR2 as YYEEEE. The CDR3 is 15 residues long. Germline trimming cut 0 bases from V and 3 bases from J; bases unmatched to any gene: 5. The CDR3 loop is CASSLGAGTDYGYTF. Incomplete CDR3 DNA: TGTGCCAGCAGCTTGGGGGCCGGGACAGACTATGGC.

This clone was detected ten times or more. The read gets to within 3 residues of the CDR3 end, and the germline J gene fills in the rest. V and J are TRBV30 and TRBJ2-2; 8 positions match TRBD1. This CDR3 has 17 residues. Looked up from germline, CDR1 is GTSNPN and CDR2 is SVGIG (reference sequence). V lost 2 bases and J lost 2; bases outside the gene matches: 10. CDR3 bases read: TGTGCCTGGAGTTCGTACAGGGGGATGATCAACACCGGGGAG. Its translation: CAWSSYRGMINTGE. The complete CDR3 sequence is CAWSSYRGMINTGELFF.

In its sample, this clone was seen many times. The CDR3 here is CATSSNGNTEAFF. The DNA read from the CDR3 is TGTGCCACCAGCAGTAACGGGAACACTGAA. The chain carries TRBV15 and TRBJ1-1; D remains unclear. The CDR3 end is not reached by the read, which stops 3 residues before it; the germline J gene fills it in. Trimming pared 3 bases from V and 1 base from J, leaving 6 bases between. Germline lookup yields CDR1 LNHNV and CDR2 YYDKDF (reference sequence). The length of the CDR3 is 13 residues.

This clone was picked up many times. The read halts 3 residues ahead of the CDR3 end, with the missing end drawn from the germline J gene. This sequence joins TRBV20-1 and TRBJ1-1, with TRBD1 matching over 7 bases. V was pared by 2 bases and J by 1 base, with 10 bases of the junction left unmatched. This CDR3 region has 16 residues. Germline-derived CDR1 and CDR2 are DFQATT and SNEGSKA (reference sequence). The CDR3 here is CSARPSRTGPNTEAFF. The CDR3 DNA, read in part, is TGCAGTGCTAGACCTTCCCGGACAGGCCCGAACACTGAA.

This clone appeared a few times. The CDR3 end is not reached by the read, which stops 3 residues before it; the germline J gene fills it in. This chain uses TRBV19 with TRBJ2-5; the D gene is possibly TRBD2 (6 bases). This CDR3 has 13 amino acids. From germline, CDR1 is LNHDA and CDR2 SQIVND (reference sequence). The CDR3 reads CASSGTSLGTQYF. The covered CDR3 bases are TGTGCCAGTAGTGGGACTTCGCTCGGAACC.

The table lists this clone with many counts. The observed sequence ends 3 residues before the CDR3 terminus, with the missing tail filled in from the germline J gene. This rearrangement joins TRBV2 to TRBJ2-3; 8 nucleotides line up with TRBD2. CDR1 is SNHLY, CDR2 FYNNEI, per germline. The CDR3 is 12 amino acids. After removal of 7 bases from V and 8 bases from J, the junction contained 5 bases not matched to a gene. The CDR3 here is CASNPSGSTQYF. The CDR3 DNA, read in part, is TGTGCCAGCAATCCTAGCGGGTCTACG.

In this sample, this clone turned up many times. The read is 3 residues too short to cover the CDR3 end, so that end is filled in from the germline J gene. This chain uses TRBV7-9 with TRBJ2-4; TRBD2 is a possible D gene (5 bases). The CDR3 runs 14 residues. V lost 6 bases, J lost 3 bases, and 12 bases lay in between. The germline CDR1 and CDR2 sequences are SEHNR and FQNEAQ (reference sequence). CDR3 amino acids: CASSPDSGKNIQYF. The sequenced part of the CDR3 DNA is TGTGCCAGCAGTCCGGACTCGGGCAAAAACATT.

This clone turned up a few times. The CDR3 end falls 3 residues outside the read, so it is completed with the germline J gene. V and J are TRBV7-9 and TRBJ2-3; D possibly corresponds to TRBD1 (5 bases). Germline assignment: CDR1 SEHNR and CDR2 FQNEAQ (reference sequence). This CDR3 comprises 14 residues. V was shortened by 4 bases and J by 6 bases, with 14 bases between the two germline ends. This CDR3 is CASSSAGLGDTQYF. Incomplete CDR3 DNA: TGTGCCAGCAGCTCGGCAGGGCTGGGGGATACG.

Only a few counts were recorded for this clone. The CDR3 end falls 3 residues outside the read, so it is completed with the germline J gene. This chain uses TRBV11-2 with TRBJ1-1, with D hard to call. V lost 4 bases, J lost 1 base, and 13 bases lay in between. This CDR3 region has 15 residues. The germline CDR1 and CDR2 sequences are SGHAT and FQNNGV. Partial CDR3 DNA: TGTGCCAGCAGCTCGATGGGCCAGAAGAACACTGAA. This codes for CASSSMGQKNTE. From start to end, the CDR3 is CASSSMGQKNTEAFF.

This clone was observed a handful of times. The read terminates 3 residues ahead of where the CDR3 ends, so the germline J gene completes it. The chain recombines TRBV11-2 with TRBJ2-7; 7 nucleotides match TRBD2. V lost 0 bases and J lost 5; bases outside the gene matches: 7. CDR3 size: 15 residues. Per germline, CDR1 SGHAT and CDR2 FQNNGV. The CDR3 is CASSLEWRETHEQYF. The sequenced CDR3 bases are TGTGCCAGCAGCTTAGAATGGCGGGAGACCCACGAG. The full variable domain, in which reference TRBV11-2 and TRBJ2-7 provide the parts outside the CDR3, is EAGVAQSPRYKIIEKRQSVAFWCNPISGHATLYWYQQILGQGPKLLIQFQNNGVVDDSQLPKDRFSAERLKGVDSTLKIQPAKLEDSAVYLCASSLEWRETHEQYFGPGTRLTVT.

Comment on this clone: The CDR3 end lies 3 residues beyond the end of the read and is filled in from the germline J gene. This sequence joins TRBV19 and TRBJ2-7, with TRBD1 matching over 7 bases. Germline CDR1 and CDR2: LNHDA and SQIVND (reference sequence). V was clipped by 9 bases and J by 5 bases; unmatched bases: 13. The CDR3 totals 14 residues. CDR3 bases read: TGTGCCAGCAGCTCCGGACAGGCCCTCCACGAG. Encoded protein: CASSSGQALHE. In full, the CDR3 is CASSSGQALHEQYF.

This clone was seen only a few times. The CDR3 end is not reached by the read, which stops 3 residues before it; the germline J gene fills it in. V and J are TRBV7-9 and TRBJ1-2, with D possibly being TRBD1 (6 bases). With 1 base removed from V and 3 bases from J, the gap between germline ends came to 9 bases. Germline V gene lookup returns CDR1 SEHNR and CDR2 FQNEAQ (reference sequence). The CDR3 runs 14 residues. Incomplete CDR3 DNA: TGTGCCAGCAGCTTAGGGACAGTCGACTATGGC. It is translated as CASSLGTVDYG. The entire CDR3 protein is CASSLGTVDYGYTF.

This clone came up a few times. Read sequence stops 3 residues before the CDR3 end, and the germline J gene provides the missing end. The V call is TRBV7-9, the J call TRBJ1-5; no clear D. Trimming pared 5 bases from V and 9 bases from J, leaving 8 bases between. Germline CDR1 reads SEHNR; CDR2 reads FQNEAQ (reference sequence). The CDR3 consists of 11 residues. The CDR3 protein is CASSLEGPQHF. The sequenced CDR3 bases are TGTGCCAGCAGCCTCGAGGGGCCC. The full variable domain, completed using reference TRBV7-9 and TRBJ1-5, is DTGVSQNPRHKITKRGQNVTFRCDPISEHNRLYWYRQTLGQGPEFLTYFQNEAQLEKSRLLSDRFSAERPKGSFSTLEIQRTEQGDSAMYLCASSLEGPQHFGDGTRLSIL.

This clone was counted a few times. The CDR3 extends 3 residues past the end of the read, so its final part is completed from the germline J gene. The chain uses TRBV6-2 or TRBV6-3 and TRBJ1-2, with a possible D match to TRBD1 (5 bases). The CDR3 extends over 12 amino acids. Germline CDR1 reads MNHEY; CDR2 reads SVGEGT. CDR3 residues: CASRQEFMGYTF. CDR3 DNA (partial): TGTGCCAGCAGACAGGAATTTATGGGC.

Remarks on this clone: The read finishes 3 residues shy of the CDR3 end, and the germline J gene is used to complete it. V is TRBV7-2 and J is TRBJ2-5; 7 nucleotides match TRBD1. V trimming: 1 base; J trimming: 6 bases; junction bases outside the gene matches: 5. The length of the CDR3 is 14 residues. Germline CDR1 is SGHTA and CDR2 is FQGNSA. The CDR3 protein is CASSLVGGNQTQYF. The DNA read from the CDR3 is TGTGCCAGCAGCTTAGTAGGGGGCAATCAGACC.

In this sample, this clone turned up many times. The CDR3 is cut off 3 residues early in the read; its end comes from the germline J gene. This chain joins TRBV20-1 and TRBJ2-1, with 14 bases fitting TRBD2. This CDR3 is built from 18 residues. Germline-derived CDR1 and CDR2 are DFQATT and SNEGSKA (reference sequence). Trimming removed 3 bases from V and 4 bases from J; junction bases left unmatched: 11. The CDR3 here is CSASIGTSGSGRYNEQFF. The DNA read from the CDR3 is TGCAGTGCTAGCATCGGGACTAGCGGGAGCGGACGTTACAATGAG.

With respect to this clone: Read coverage stops 3 residues before the CDR3 terminus; the germline J gene supplies the remainder. V and J are TRBV7-9 and TRBJ2-5; 8 nucleotides match TRBD2. The J segment lost 2 bases and the V segment lost 5 bases, leaving 7 bases of the junction unmatched. This CDR3 region has 15 residues. CDR1 SEHNR and CDR2 FQNEAQ come from the germline V gene (reference sequence). The CDR3 loop is CASSTGGRTQETQYF. CDR3 DNA (partial): TGTGCCAGCAGCACGGGAGGGAGGACACAAGAGACC.

Sample share makes this clone medium-sized. The CDR3 goes on 3 residues after the read ends, and that part is filled in from the germline J gene. V and J are TRBV30 and TRBJ1-1, with D possibly matching TRBD1 (5 bases). V shed 3 bases and J shed 5 bases, with 13 bases lying between them. Germline V CDR1 and CDR2: GTSNPN, SVGIG (reference sequence). This CDR3 has 13 residues. The CDR3 spells CAWSGGGGTEAFF. The CDR3 DNA, read in part, is TGTGCCTGGAGCGGCGGGGGGGGAACTGAA.

This clone was observed at least ten times. The read ends 3 residues before the CDR3 terminus; that terminus is restored from the germline J gene. The V call is TRBV19, the J call TRBJ2-1; 11 bases map to TRBD2. J lost 0 bases, V lost 7 bases, and 14 bases had no gene match. Germline CDR1 and CDR2: LNHDA and SQIVND (reference sequence). This CDR3 has 19 residues. The CDR3 reads CASTEVAGGPRSSYNEQFF. The CDR3 DNA, read in part, is TGTGCCAGTACCGAGGTAGCGGGAGGGCCGCGAAGCTCCTACAATGAG. Variable domain in full (rest from reference TRBV19 and TRBJ2-1): DGGITQSPKYLFRKEGQNVTLSCEQNLNHDAMYWYRQDPGQGLRLIYYSQIVNDFQKGDIAEGYSVSREKKESFPLTVTSAQKNPTAFYLCASTEVAGGPRSSYNEQFFGPGTRLTVL.

This clone was seen only a few times. The CDR3 end falls 3 residues outside the read, so it is completed with the germline J gene. The chain uses TRBV19 and TRBJ2-1; D uncertain. Between the trimmed V and J ends, which lost 1 base and 6 bases, there was a span of 4 bases. The V gene's germline CDR1 is LNHDA and CDR2 SQIVND (reference sequence). The length of the CDR3 is 12 residues. The CDR3 spells CASSIGANEQFF. The part of the CDR3 DNA that was read is TGTGCCAGTAGTATAGGGGCCAATGAG.

In this sample, this clone turned up a few times. The read finishes 3 residues shy of the CDR3 end, and the germline J gene is used to complete it. The chain links TRBV2 to TRBJ2-7; 12 positions agree with TRBD2. The J segment lost 6 bases and the V segment lost 6 bases, leaving 3 bases of the junction unmatched. Germline V CDR1 and CDR2: SNHLY, FYNNEI. The CDR3 is made up of 13 amino acids. CDR3 region: CASSLTSGGEQYF. The sequenced CDR3 bases are TGTGCCAGCAGCCTGACTAGCGGGGGCGAG.

This clone was counted many times. The observed sequence ends 3 residues before the CDR3 terminus, with the missing tail filled in from the germline J gene. The chain recombines TRBV18 with TRBJ2-4, with 12 bases lining up with TRBD2. The CDR3 is made up of 13 amino acids. The germline V gene encodes CDR1 KGHSH and CDR2 LQKENI. CDR3 protein: CASSEGLAGYQYF. Partial CDR3 DNA: TGTGCCAGCTCAGAAGGACTAGCGGGATAT. The full variable domain, rest sourced from reference TRBV18 and TRBJ2-4, is NAGVMQNPRHLVRRRGQEARLRCSPMKGHSHVYWYRQLPEEGLKFMVYLQKENIIDESGMPKERFSAEFPKEGPSILRIQQVVRGDSAAYFCASSEGLAGYQYFGAGTRLSVL.

This clone was recorded many times. From the germline J gene comes the end of the CDR3, since the read stops 3 residues before it. This rearrangement joins TRBV14 to TRBJ2-1; tentative D call: TRBD2 (6 bases). V lost 1 base, J lost 2 bases, and 12 bases lay in between. This CDR3 is 16 amino acids long. CDR1 is SGHDN, CDR2 FVKESK, per germline. CDR3 DNA (partial): TGTGCCAGCAGCCAAGGGTCGGGAGCGGCCTACAATGAG. It encodes CASSQGSGAAYNE. The full-length CDR3 reads as CASSQGSGAAYNEQFF.

There are many counts of this clone. From the germline J gene comes the end of the CDR3, since the read stops 3 residues before it. This chain links TRBV27 with TRBJ1-5; 8 nucleotides agree with TRBD1. Per germline, CDR1 MNHEY and CDR2 SMNVEV (reference sequence). This CDR3 has 16 residues. V dropped 0 bases and J dropped 6; count of bases not matched to a gene: 7. The CDR3 DNA, read in part, is TGTGCCAGCAGTTTATCGTCGACAGGGGTAGGTCAGCCC. Protein: CASSLSSTGVGQP. The CDR3 in its entirety is CASSLSSTGVGQPQHF.

In this sample, this clone turned up many times. At one of its ends the junction is not consistent with the germline gene, which may arise from a read error. The CDR3 goes on 3 residues after the read ends, and that part is filled in from the germline J gene. This chain connects TRBV4-2 to TRBJ1-6, with 7 positions matching TRBD1. The length of the CDR3 is 15 residues. Germline V gene data show CDR1 as LGHNA and CDR2 as YNFKEQ. The chain's CDR3 is CASSLSDREDSPLHF. The CDR3 DNA, read in part, is TGCGCCAGCAGCTTGTCCGACAGGGAGGATTCACCC.

On this clone itself: The DNA ends 3 residues before the CDR3 does, and the rest of the CDR3 is filled in from the germline J gene. The chain uses TRBV6-1 and TRBJ2-7; 7 nucleotides agree with TRBD1. The CDR3 length is 14 residues. The V gene's germline CDR1 is MNHNS and CDR2 SASEGT. The ends lost 6 bases at V and 2 bases at J; junction bases unmatched: 7. The chain's CDR3 is CASSEPGGPYEQYF. CDR3 DNA (partial): TGTGCCAGCAGCGAACCAGGGGGTCCCTACGAG.

This clone has just a few counts. Sequencing ends 3 residues short of the CDR3 end; the germline J gene provides the rest. The rearrangement uses TRBV19 and TRBJ1-6, with no clear D. The CDR3 loop spans 12 amino acids. V lost 3 bases and J lost 7, with 4 bases in between. Germline V gene lookup returns CDR1 LNHDA and CDR2 SQIVND (reference sequence). CDR3 region: CASSIRNSPLHF. CDR3 bases read: TGTGCCAGTAGTATCCGGAATTCACCC.

This clone appeared a few times. The read comes to an end 3 residues before the CDR3 does, leaving the germline J gene to fill in the end. The V call is TRBV6-2 or TRBV6-3, the J call TRBJ2-1; possibly TRBD1 for D (6 bases). The CDR3 loop spans 14 amino acids. Germline V gene data show CDR1 as MNHEY and CDR2 as SVGEGT. V was clipped by 2 bases and J by 4 bases, with 9 bases between them. CDR3 in amino acids: CASSYLQGYNEQFF. The sequenced part of the CDR3 DNA is TGTGCCAGCAGTTACCTACAGGGATACAATGAG.

This clone has ten or more counts. The read terminates 3 residues ahead of where the CDR3 ends, so the germline J gene completes it. The V and J genes are TRBV2 and TRBJ1-5, with TRBD1 matching 8 bases. This CDR3 has 15 amino acids. The trim removed 6 bases at V and 2 bases at J, leaving 6 bases unmatched. CDR1 is SNHLY and CDR2 is FYNNEI in the germline V gene. Incomplete CDR3 DNA: TGTGCCAGCAGACAGACAGGGGTGGGCAATCAGCCC. This encodes CASRQTGVGNQP. The full CDR3 is CASRQTGVGNQPQHF.

Of note for this clone: Sequencing ends 3 residues short of the CDR3 end; the germline J gene provides the rest. The chain links TRBV5-5 to TRBJ1-1, with D perhaps matching TRBD1 (5 bases). The CDR3 runs to 12 residues. Trimming left V 3 bases short and J 4 bases short, with 7 bases between. The germline CDR1 and CDR2 sequences are SGHKS and YYEKEE (reference sequence). The CDR3 bases that were read are TGTGCCAGCAGCTGGGGGGTCACTGAA. It encodes CASSWGVTE. The full CDR3 sequence reads CASSWGVTEAFF.

This clone has at least ten counts. The missing CDR3 end, 3 residues past where the read stops, is filled in from the germline J gene. The genes are TRBV19 and TRBJ1-5; 11 nucleotides agree with TRBD1. The CDR3 is made up of 15 amino acids. In germline, CDR1 is LNHDA, CDR2 SQIVND (reference sequence). Trimming cost V 3 bases and J 7 bases; bases outside gene matches: 5. Incomplete CDR3 DNA: TGTGCCAGTAGTATTGCGGACAGGGGGCGACAGCCC. Translating it yields CASSIADRGRQP. The entire CDR3 is CASSIADRGRQPQHF.